The sequence of this T cell receptor beta chain was determined in a study of shared clonotypes between healthy human individuals. A note on this clone: What it binds is not known. The same CDR3 can be traced to other DNA sequences in this sample.

Genomic DNA of each subset was evenly split across several immunoSEQ plates. TCRdb keeps only in-frame clones here, not all; method: immunoSEQ multiplex PCR. The sample records over a million clones, about 80% being singletons. Study conclusions and caveats: Shared across a handful of donors were roughly 4.8% of the naive CD4 clonotypes. Estimated richness values were generally larger in naive subsets than in memory subsets.

The clonotype originates from a young man in good health. Some clones in this sample may be carry-over from other donors' samples. Sequencing used memory CD4+ T cells from PBMCs. Stated subset: CD45RA-negative fraction.

Written as DNA, the CDR3 is TGCGCCAGCAGCCGGGGGCACTCGAATGAAAAACTGTTTTTT. Residues: CASSRGHSNEKLFF. The rearrangement uses TRBV5-1 and TRBJ1-4; a weak D match, TRBD1 (6 bases). Germline V lookup: CDR1 SGHRS, CDR2 YFSETQ. CDR3 length equals 14 residues. Trimming removed 4 bases from V and 5 bases from J, with 12 bases in between.